The clone carrying this T cell receptor (beta chain) has at least ten counts. The record originates from a study of identical twins. A single record per CDR3 protein comes from TCRdb applying MiXCR to the 5' RACE reads. The sample yields about 890,000 distinct CDR3 sequences, about 12% seen once. These same data were also listed under a study on yellow fever vaccine responses in identical twins. That source adds: Reportedly, twins showed a vaccine T cell response that looked partly convergent and partly personalized.

The receptor was isolated from a woman under 30 in good health. The sample taken for sequencing was PBMCs.

CDR3 in amino acids: CASSPLAGGSNEQFF. CDR3 sequence (DNA): TGTGCCAGCAGCCCACTAGCGGGGGGCAGTAATGAGCAGTTCTTC. This rearrangement joins TRBV7-9 to TRBJ2-1; 12 bases agree with TRBD2. The J segment lost 7 bases and the V segment lost 5 bases, leaving 6 bases of the junction unmatched. The CDR3 has 15 residues. Per the germline V gene, CDR1 is SEHNR and CDR2 is FQNEAQ (reference sequence).